One and the same sample provided the 32 T cell receptor beta chains below, sequenced in a study of T cells in localized non-small cell lung cancer. Generated by immunoSEQ multiplex PCR, the TCRdb table keeps only in-frame clones and is missing some. In the table there are tens of thousands of clones, 80% of which are singletons. Sequences were derived from peripheral blood, sampled before any cancer treatment. The receptors stem from a female donor aged 60 or older with stage I lung adenocarcinoma.

This chain joins TRBV2 and TRBJ2-5, with 10 bases matching TRBD1. Germline trimming cut 7 bases from V and 3 bases from J; bases unmatched to any gene: 5. This CDR3 contains 14 residues. The germline CDR1 and CDR2 sequences are SNHLY and FYNNEI. CDR3 amino acids: CASTRQGAEETQYF. CDR3 DNA sequence: TGTGCCAGCACCCGACAGGGGGCCGAAGAGACCCAGTACTTC.

J is TRBJ1-1 and V is TRBV28; D uncertain. The CDR3 spans 15 residues. The germline CDR1 and CDR2 sequences are MDHEN and SYDVKM. Between the trimmed V and J ends, which lost 9 bases and 5 bases, there was a span of 22 bases. DNA of the CDR3: TGTGCCAGTGATAGTCCAGACGGCGGGCCGACTGAAGCTTTCTTT. This codes for CASDSPDGGPTEAFF.

This chain links TRBV30 with TRBJ2-7; 7 bases are a match to TRBD1. J was trimmed by 2 bases and V by 0 bases; bases with no gene match: 1. The CDR3 extends over 13 amino acids. The germline V gene has CDR1 GTSNPN and CDR2 SVGIG (reference sequence). CDR3 sequence reads: CAWSVTGAYEQYF. The CDR3 nucleotides read TGTGCCTGGAGTGTTACAGGGGCCTACGAGCAGTACTTC.

This clone has a handful of counts. The V and J genes are TRBV7-2 and TRBJ1-2, with D unclear. The CDR3 loop spans 14 amino acids. Germline-derived CDR1 and CDR2 are SGHTA and FQGNSA. The V gene lost 1 base and the J gene lost 6 bases, with 12 bases spanning the gap. This CDR3 is CASSLDNSWNGYTF. DNA for the CDR3: TGTGCCAGCAGCTTAGACAACAGTTGGAATGGCTACACCTTC.

This sequence joins TRBV19 and TRBJ1-5; unclear D gene. Germline assignment: CDR1 LNHDA and CDR2 SQIVND (reference sequence). Between the trimmed V and J ends, which lost 5 bases and 4 bases, there was a span of 6 bases. The CDR3 contains 12 residues. The CDR3 bases are TGTGCCAGTAGTGCCCCTAATCAGCCCCAGCATTTT. It translates to CASSAPNQPQHF.

This clone was counted a single time. The V and J genes are TRBV28 and TRBJ2-1, with 11 bases identical to TRBD2. J was trimmed by 5 bases and V by 5 bases; bases with no gene match: 11. This CDR3 has 17 amino acids. Germline assignment: CDR1 MDHEN and CDR2 SYDVKM. The CDR3: CASSLRKLAGGNNEQFF. The DNA for the CDR3 is TGTGCCAGCAGTCTACGAAAGTTAGCGGGAGGGAACAATGAGCAGTTCTTC.

This chain joins TRBV9 and TRBJ2-2; D remains unclear. Germline assignment: CDR1 SGDLS and CDR2 YYNGEE. The length of the CDR3 is 12 residues. V gave up 3 bases and J gave up 7 bases, with 7 bases separating them. CDR3 DNA sequence: TGTGCCAGCAGCGGGGTCCGCGGGGAGCTGTTTTTT. Amino acids: CASSGVRGELFF.

This rearrangement joins TRBV2 to TRBJ1-1; 9 bases line up with TRBD1. The CDR3 contains 16 residues. CDR1 and CDR2 from the germline V gene are SNHLY and FYNNEI. Trimming took 5 bases from V and 4 from J; bases not matched to a gene: 11. The CDR3 region has the DNA TGTGCCAGCAGTCCCCCTAGGGGGACAGGGAGCACTGAAGCTTTCTTT. This codes for CASSPPRGTGSTEAFF.

The chain has TRBV9 and TRBJ1-1, with D unclear. Germline V gene lookup returns CDR1 SGDLS and CDR2 YYNGEE. The V and J ends lost 0 bases and 5 bases respectively, with 8 bases between them. The CDR3 runs to 13 residues. The CDR3 loop reads CASSVALGTEAFF. Written as DNA, the CDR3 is TGTGCCAGCAGCGTAGCTTTAGGGACTGAAGCTTTCTTT.

The V gene is TRBV7-2, the J gene TRBJ1-2; 8 positions match TRBD1. The ends lost 3 bases at V and 8 bases at J; junction bases unmatched: 2. Per the germline V gene, CDR1 is SGHTA and CDR2 is FQGNSA. This CDR3 spans 12 amino acids. The CDR3 DNA is TGTGCCAGCAGCTTTCAGGGGGCAGGCTACACCTTC. This gives the protein CASSFQGAGYTF.

CDR3 nucleotides: TGCGCCAGCAGCCAAGCGGCTAGCGGGGGGGGGAACACCGGGGAGCTGTTTTTT. It encodes CASSQAASGGGNTGELFF. The rearrangement joins TRBV4-3 to TRBJ2-2, with 12 bases matching TRBD2. Germline CDR1 LGHNA, CDR2 YSLEER. The CDR3 runs 18 residues. The V gene end was trimmed by 1 base and the J gene end by 1 base; junction bases not matched to a gene: 4.

The chain links TRBV9 to TRBJ1-5, with D possibly matching TRBD1 (5 bases). The CDR3 runs 13 residues. Germline V lookup: CDR1 SGDLS, CDR2 YYNGEE. Trimming took 2 bases from V and 4 from J, leaving 7 bases between them. The CDR3 DNA sequence: TGTGCCAGCAGCGTGACAGATAATCAGCCCCAGCATTTT. It is translated as CASSVTDNQPQHF. Drawing the rest from reference TRBV9 and TRBJ1-5, the complete variable domain is DSGVTQTPKHLITATGQRVTLRCSPRSGDLSVYWYQQSLDQGLQFLIQYYNGEERAKGNILERFSAQQFPDLHSELNLSSLELGDSALYFCASSVTDNQPQHFGDGTRLSIL.

The chain recombines TRBV5-5 with TRBJ2-1; perhaps TRBD1 as D (5 bases). The CDR3 consists of 15 residues. The V end lost 1 base, the J end lost 4 bases, and 12 bases lay between the germline ends. Germline V CDR1 and CDR2: SGHKS, YYEKEE (reference sequence). The CDR3 DNA reads as TGTGCCAGCAGCTTGAGGCAGGGTGGTTACAATGAGCAGTTCTTC. This codes for CASSLRQGGYNEQFF.

The chain joins TRBV9 to TRBJ1-2; 8 positions match TRBD1. Trimming removed 4 bases from V and 7 bases from J; junction bases left unmatched: 12. This CDR3 region has 15 residues. CDR1 SGDLS and CDR2 YYNGEE come from the germline V gene. For the CDR3, the DNA is TGTGCCAGCAGCACTCCAACAGGGGGTGTGTTTGGCTACACCTTC. It is translated as CASSTPTGGVFGYTF.

This chain links TRBV10-3 with TRBJ2-3; no definite D call. Germline CDR1 ENHRY, CDR2 SYGVKD. The CDR3 contains 14 residues. V was pared by 2 bases and J by 0 bases, with 6 bases between. The CDR3 coding sequence is TGTGCCATCAGTGAGGCCTCTAGCACAGATACGCAGTATTTT. It specifies CAISEASSTDTQYF.

In its sample, this clone was seen many times. The V call is TRBV5-1, the J call TRBJ1-1; D call uncertain. CDR1 and CDR2 (germline): SGHRS, YFSETQ. V lost 4 bases and J lost 4, with 8 bases in between. The CDR3 runs to 12 residues. The chain's CDR3 is CASSPWGTEAFF. DNA for the CDR3: TGCGCCAGCAGCCCCTGGGGCACTGAAGCTTTCTTT.

This sequence joins TRBV21-1 and TRBJ1-2. TRBV21-1 is listed as a pseudogene. The length of the CDR3 is 15 residues. The chain's CDR3 is CASSVGGPFGYGYTF. CDR3 bases: TGTGCCAGCAGCGTCGGAGGCCCCTTTGGCTATGGCTACACCTTC.

This clone was seen a single time. This sequence joins TRBV15 and TRBJ2-7, with 10 positions matching TRBD1. The CDR3 consists of 16 residues. Trimming at V came to 0 bases and at J to 2 bases, leaving 4 bases not matched to a gene. Germline CDR1 LNHNV, CDR2 YYDKDF (reference sequence). The CDR3 coding sequence is TGTGCCACCAGCAGAGAGATTGGGACAGGGGCCTACGAGCAGTACTTC. It yields the protein CATSREIGTGAYEQYF.

J is TRBJ2-3 and V is TRBV7-6; D gene unclear. This CDR3 has 13 amino acids. Trimming stripped 5 bases from V and 6 bases from J, with 12 bases between. The germline CDR1 and CDR2 sequences are SGHVS and FNYEAQ. CDR3 bases: TGTGCCAGCAGCGGCTTCGAAAGGGATACGCAGTATTTT. Translated: CASSGFERDTQYF.

The V and J genes are TRBV28 and TRBJ2-7, with 12 bases lining up with TRBD2. Germline CDR1 reads MDHEN; CDR2 reads SYDVKM. The CDR3 sequence is 15 residues long. The junction had 3 bases not matched to a gene; V was cut back by 4 bases and J by 2 bases. CDR3 amino acids: CASSSSSGRAYEQYF. As DNA, the CDR3 is TGTGCCAGCAGTTCCTCTAGCGGGAGGGCCTACGAGCAGTACTTC.

The rearrangement uses TRBV7-2 and TRBJ2-1; 9 bases are a match to TRBD1. The CDR3 runs to 18 residues. V gave up 5 bases and J gave up 0 bases; unmatched junction bases: 11. Germline assignment: CDR1 SGHTA and CDR2 FQGNSA. The CDR3 bases are TGTGCCAGCAGCGGTCCGGGACAGGGTACCCACTCCTACAATGAGCAGTTCTTC. Translated: CASSGPGQGTHSYNEQFF.

The genes are TRBV4-2 and TRBJ2-3; 7 bases match TRBD2. Germline V CDR1 and CDR2: LGHNA, YNFKEQ. V lost 0 bases and J lost 6; bases outside the gene matches: 24. The CDR3 length is 21 residues. In DNA, the CDR3 is TGTGCCAGCAGCCAAGATCCCCGGACTGGGTCGTTGGCGGGAGTGAGGGATACGCAGTATTTT. Protein: CASSQDPRTGSLAGVRDTQYF.

This clone was detected a few times. This chain uses TRBV19 with TRBJ2-5, with a tentative D call TRBD1 (8 bases). The V end was cut by 5 bases, the J end by 4 bases, with 17 bases between. The CDR3 runs to 15 residues. Germline values: CDR1 LNHDA, CDR2 SQIVND (reference sequence). In DNA form, the CDR3 reads TGTGCCAGTAGTGGTATTACAGGGGGGGTAGAGACCCAGTACTTC. Its translation is CASSGITGGVETQYF.

The chain couples TRBV6-1 to TRBJ1-5, with a tentative D call TRBD1 (5 bases). CDR1 and CDR2 from the germline V gene are MNHNS and SASEGT. V dropped 7 bases and J dropped 4 bases, with 11 bases sitting between them. The CDR3 covers 13 residues. CDR3: CASTWGGNQPQHF. Written as DNA, the CDR3 is TGTGCCAGCACCTGGGGGGGTAATCAGCCCCAGCATTTT.

The chain combines TRBV2 with TRBJ1-3; 8 bases line up with TRBD1. Germline V gene lookup returns CDR1 SNHLY and CDR2 FYNNEI. The CDR3 is 16 amino acids. V gave up 2 bases and J gave up 2 bases; unmatched junction bases: 5. CDR3 bases: TGTGCCAGCAGTGAAATATGGACAGGGACTGGAAACACCATATATTTT. Protein product: CASSEIWTGTGNTIYF.

This clone was seen just once. The V call is TRBV14, the J call TRBJ1-1; a weak D match, TRBD1 (6 bases). The CDR3 has 14 amino acids. Germline V gene data show CDR1 as SGHDN and CDR2 as FVKESK. V lost 6 bases to trimming and J lost 11 bases, with 22 bases between them. CDR3 DNA: TGTGCCAGCAGTCCGGACCGCCCCTGGAGGGGGGCTTTCTTT. Translated: CASSPDRPWRGAFF.

V gene TRBV30 combines with J gene TRBJ1-1; D gene ambiguous. The CDR3 has 11 residues. CDR1 GTSNPN and CDR2 SVGIG come from the germline V gene (reference sequence). Between the trimmed V and J ends, which lost 0 bases and 4 bases, there was a span of 3 bases. The CDR3 sequence is CAWSVGTEAFF. For the CDR3, the DNA is TGTGCCTGGAGTGTGGGCACTGAAGCTTTCTTT.

This clone was seen a few times. The V gene is TRBV9, the J gene TRBJ1-1, with D unclear. The CDR3 sequence is 13 residues long. V was clipped by 2 bases and J by 2 bases, with 7 bases between them. The germline V gene encodes CDR1 SGDLS and CDR2 YYNGEE. The CDR3 region has the DNA TGTGCCAGCAGCGTGGGGAGTAACACTGAAGCTTTCTTT. This translates into CASSVGSNTEAFF.

The rearrangement uses TRBV7-2 and TRBJ2-1; no clear D gene. The V gene lost 1 base and the J gene lost 6 bases, with 10 bases spanning the gap. Germline values: CDR1 SGHTA, CDR2 FQGNSA. This CDR3 region has 14 residues. The chain's CDR3 is CASSLVSQTNEQFF. The CDR3 DNA follows: TGTGCCAGCAGCTTAGTCAGCCAGACCAATGAGCAGTTCTTC.

The chain combines TRBV5-6 with TRBJ2-1; TRBD1 might be the D (6 bases). Germline assignment: CDR1 SGHDT and CDR2 YYEEEE. The germline V and J ends were trimmed by 1 base and 4 bases, with 12 bases remaining between them. The CDR3 is 15 amino acids. The CDR3 DNA reads TGTGCCAGCAGCTTGTCACAGGGAAGGTACAATGAGCAGTTCTTC. Amino acids: CASSLSQGRYNEQFF.

The CDR3 region has the DNA TGTGCCAGCTCAAGGCCCCGGGACAGGGAGAGTCAGCCCCAGCATTTT. Its protein is CASSRPRDRESQPQHF. The genes are TRBV18 and TRBJ1-5; 9 bases agree with TRBD1. V shed 5 bases, J shed 6 bases, and the junction held 11 bases outside the gene matches. This CDR3 spans 16 amino acids. Germline CDR1 KGHSH, CDR2 LQKENI.

The J gene is TRBJ2-7, the V gene TRBV5-6, with TRBD1 matching 8 bases. Trimming removed 2 bases from V and 2 bases from J; junction bases left unmatched: 6. Germline-derived CDR1 and CDR2 are SGHDT and YYEEEE. The CDR3 consists of 15 residues. The CDR3 loop is CASSFRRTGTYEQYF. CDR3 coding DNA: TGTGCCAGCAGCTTTCGTAGGACAGGGACCTACGAGCAGTACTTC.